A single sample gave rise to the 2 T cell receptor beta chains below, sequenced in a study of T-cell reconstitution after alpha-beta-depleted transplantation in children. Preparing the TCRbeta library involved the use of unique molecular identifiers. TCRdb passed the PCR reads through MiXCR, listing each CDR3 protein once. The sample yields about 350,000 distinct CDR3 sequences, around 15% seen once. The sample consisted of PBMCs, mostly from graft donor cells, taken 360 days after TCRalphabeta/CD19-depleted stem cell transplant. These receptors came from a male patient under 10 years old who had a stem cell transplant for acute lymphoblastic leukemia, so the T cells may come from the graft donor.

This clonotype was detected ten times or more. The genes are TRBV10-3 and TRBJ2-1; D gene uncertain. This CDR3 has 13 amino acids. The ends were cut back, 2 bases at V and 5 bases at J, with 7 bases in the middle. The germline CDR1 and CDR2 sequences are ENHRY and SYGVKD. DNA of the CDR3: TGTGCCATCAGTGAGGGGCCTAACAATGAGCAGTTCTTC. This codes for CAISEGPNNEQFF.

The V call is TRBV20-1, the J call TRBJ2-1; D gene unclear. The germline V gene encodes CDR1 DFQATT and CDR2 SNEGSKA (reference sequence). V lost 2 bases, J lost 8 bases, and 16 bases lay in between. The CDR3 extends over 14 amino acids. The CDR3 bases are TGCAGTGCTAGAATGGGCCTCGTTAATGATGAGCAGTTCTTC. Its translation: CSARMGLVNDEQFF.